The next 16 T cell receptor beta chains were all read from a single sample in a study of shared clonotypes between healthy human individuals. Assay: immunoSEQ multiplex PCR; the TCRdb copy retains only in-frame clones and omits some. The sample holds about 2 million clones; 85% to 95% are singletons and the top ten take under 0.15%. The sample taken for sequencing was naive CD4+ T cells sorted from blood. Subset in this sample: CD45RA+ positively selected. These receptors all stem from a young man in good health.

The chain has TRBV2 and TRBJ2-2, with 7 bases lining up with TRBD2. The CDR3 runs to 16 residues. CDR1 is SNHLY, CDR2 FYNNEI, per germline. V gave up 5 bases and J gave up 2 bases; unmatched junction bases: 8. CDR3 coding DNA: TGTGCCAGCAGTCCCCCTAGCGGAAGAAACACCGGGGAGCTGTTTTTT. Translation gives CASSPPSGRNTGELFF.

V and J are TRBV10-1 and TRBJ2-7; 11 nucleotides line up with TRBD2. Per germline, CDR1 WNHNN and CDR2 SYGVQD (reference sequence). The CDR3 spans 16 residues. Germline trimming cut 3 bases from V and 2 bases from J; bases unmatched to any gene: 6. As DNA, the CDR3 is TGCGCCAGCAGTGAATCCGGGACTAGCGGCACCTACGAGCAGTACTTC. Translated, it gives CASSESGTSGTYEQYF.

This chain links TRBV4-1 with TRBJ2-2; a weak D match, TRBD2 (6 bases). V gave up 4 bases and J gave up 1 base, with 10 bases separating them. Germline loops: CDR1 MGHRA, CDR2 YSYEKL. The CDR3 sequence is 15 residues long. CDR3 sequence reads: CASSLLGGNTGELFF. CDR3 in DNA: TGCGCCAGCAGCCTCCTGGGGGGGAACACCGGGGAGCTGTTTTTT.

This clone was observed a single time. The CDR3 sequence is CASSISQGSTYGYTF. The CDR3 bases are TGTGCCAGCAGCATCAGCCAGGGGAGCACCTATGGCTACACCTTC. The J gene is TRBJ1-2, the V gene TRBV6-5, with a weak D call TRBD1 (6 bases). Trimming pared 6 bases from V and 4 bases from J, leaving 18 bases between. This CDR3 has 15 amino acids. Germline loops: CDR1 MNHEY, CDR2 SVGAGI.

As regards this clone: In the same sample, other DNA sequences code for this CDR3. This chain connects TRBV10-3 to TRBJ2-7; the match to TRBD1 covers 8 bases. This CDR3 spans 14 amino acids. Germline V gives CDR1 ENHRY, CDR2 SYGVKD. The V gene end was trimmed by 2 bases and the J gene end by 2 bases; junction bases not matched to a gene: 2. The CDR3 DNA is TGTGCCATCAGTGAGGGGACAGGCCCCTACGAGCAGTACTTC. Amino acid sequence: CAISEGTGPYEQYF.

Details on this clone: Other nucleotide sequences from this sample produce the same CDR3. The CDR3 DNA sequence: TGTGCCAGCAGCTTAGTGGGGGATAGCAATCAGCCCCAGCATTTT. This encodes CASSLVGDSNQPQHF. This chain connects TRBV7-2 to TRBJ1-5, with D perhaps TRBD1 (5 bases). Germline values: CDR1 SGHTA, CDR2 FQGNSA. The CDR3 consists of 15 residues. V shed 1 base and J shed 0 bases, with 7 bases lying between them.

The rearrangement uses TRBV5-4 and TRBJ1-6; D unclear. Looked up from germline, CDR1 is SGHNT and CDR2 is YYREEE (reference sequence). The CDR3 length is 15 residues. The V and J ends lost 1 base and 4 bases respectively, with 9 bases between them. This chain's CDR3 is CASSLTANYNSPLHF. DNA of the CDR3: TGTGCCAGCAGCTTGACAGCAAATTATAATTCACCCCTCCACTTT.

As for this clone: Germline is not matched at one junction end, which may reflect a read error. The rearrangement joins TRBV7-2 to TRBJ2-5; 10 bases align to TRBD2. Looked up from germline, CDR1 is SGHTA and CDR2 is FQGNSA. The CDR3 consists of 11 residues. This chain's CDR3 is CASSNSGRSHF. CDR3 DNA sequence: TGTGCCAGCAGCAATAGCGGGAGGTCCCACTTC.

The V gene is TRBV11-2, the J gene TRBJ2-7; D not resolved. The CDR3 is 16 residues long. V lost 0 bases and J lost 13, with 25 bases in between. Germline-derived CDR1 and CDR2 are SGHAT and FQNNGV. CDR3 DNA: TGTGCCAGCAGCTTAGAGGTGTCAGTACTCTTGCATTGGCATTACTTC. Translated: CASSLEVSVLLHWHYF.

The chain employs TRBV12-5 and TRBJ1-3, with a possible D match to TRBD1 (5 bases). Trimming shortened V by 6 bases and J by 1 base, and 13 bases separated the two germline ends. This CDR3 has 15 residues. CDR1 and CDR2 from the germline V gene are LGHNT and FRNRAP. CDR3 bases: TGTGCTAGTGGGAAACAGGCCCAGTCTGGAAACACCATATATTTT. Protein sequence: CASGKQAQSGNTIYF. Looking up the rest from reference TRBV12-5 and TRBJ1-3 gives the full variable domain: DARVTQTPRHKVTEMGQEVTMRCQPILGHNTVFWYRQTMMQGLELLAYFRNRAPLDDSGMPKDRFSAEMPDATLATLKIQPSEPRDSAVYFCASGKQAQSGNTIYFGEGSWLTVV.

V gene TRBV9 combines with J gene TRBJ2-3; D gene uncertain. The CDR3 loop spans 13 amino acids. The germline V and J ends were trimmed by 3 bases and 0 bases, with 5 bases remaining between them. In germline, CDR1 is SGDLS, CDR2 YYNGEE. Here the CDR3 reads CASSGYSTDTQYF. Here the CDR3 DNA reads TGTGCCAGCAGCGGTTATAGCACAGATACGCAGTATTTT.

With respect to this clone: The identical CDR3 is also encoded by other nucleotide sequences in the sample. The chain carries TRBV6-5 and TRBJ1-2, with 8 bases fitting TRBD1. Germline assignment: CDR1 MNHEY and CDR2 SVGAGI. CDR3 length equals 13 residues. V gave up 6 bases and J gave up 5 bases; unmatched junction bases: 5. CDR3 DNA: TGTGCCAGCAGCCCCGACAGGGGTTATGGCTACACCTTC. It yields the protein CASSPDRGYGYTF.

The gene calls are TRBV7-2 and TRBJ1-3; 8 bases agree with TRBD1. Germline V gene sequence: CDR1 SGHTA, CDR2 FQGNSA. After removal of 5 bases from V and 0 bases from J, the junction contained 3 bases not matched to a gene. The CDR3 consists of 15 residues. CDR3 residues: CASSVGQGSGNTIYF. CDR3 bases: TGTGCCAGCAGCGTCGGACAGGGCTCTGGAAACACCATATATTTT. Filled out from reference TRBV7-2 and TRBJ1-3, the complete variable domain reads GAGVSQSPSNKVTEKGKDVELRCDPISGHTALYWYRQSLGQGLEFLIYFQGNSAPDKSGLPSDRFSAERTGGSVSTLTIQRTQQEDSAVYLCASSVGQGSGNTIYFGEGSWLTVV.

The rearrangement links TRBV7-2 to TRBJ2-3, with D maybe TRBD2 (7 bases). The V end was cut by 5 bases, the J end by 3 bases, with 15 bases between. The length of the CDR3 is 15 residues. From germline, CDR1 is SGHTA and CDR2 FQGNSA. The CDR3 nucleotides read TGTGCCAGCAGCGGAAGGGGGGGGCTGACAGATACGCAGTATTTT. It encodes CASSGRGGLTDTQYF.

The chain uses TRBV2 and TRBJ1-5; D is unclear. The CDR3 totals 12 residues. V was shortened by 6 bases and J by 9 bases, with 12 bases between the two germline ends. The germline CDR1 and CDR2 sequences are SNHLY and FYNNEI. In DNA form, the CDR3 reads TGTGCCAGCAGGGCTACCCGCTGGCCCCAGCATTTT. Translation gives CASRATRWPQHF.

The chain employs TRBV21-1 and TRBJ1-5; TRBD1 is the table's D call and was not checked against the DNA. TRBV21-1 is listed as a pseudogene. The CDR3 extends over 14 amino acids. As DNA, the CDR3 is TGTGCCAGCAGCAGCAGGGATTTCAATCAGCCCCAGCATTTT. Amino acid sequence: CASSSRDFNQPQHF.